In this sample, the clone carrying this TCR beta chain turned up once. Its antigen is as yet unknown. This specimen belongs to a study of shared clonotypes between healthy human individuals. Naive CD8 cells comprised CD45RO-negative, CCR7-positively selected cells, excluding terminally differentiated effector memory CD45RA+ cells. Data came from immunoSEQ multiplex PCR; TCRdb stores just in-frame clones and leaves some out. This sample carries around 550,000 clones, 85% to 95% of them seen once, and the ten largest clones take approximately 0.11%. Whole-study results and caveats: Naive subsets, compared against memory subsets, generally had larger estimated richness values.

The J segment lost 2 bases and the V segment lost 0 bases, leaving 14 bases of the junction unmatched. The germline gives CDR1 SGHRS, CDR2 YFSETQ. The CDR3 runs 21 residues. The chain uses TRBV5-1 and TRBJ2-2, with 12 bases that match TRBD2. The sequencing sample was made of naive CD8+ T cells sorted from blood. This TCR was recovered from a woman in her 30s in good health. CDR3: CASSLGLAGDSAIINTGELFF. In DNA, the CDR3 is TGCGCCAGCAGCTTGGGACTAGCGGGAGATTCCGCAATAATCAACACCGGGGAGCTGTTTTTT.